Included here is one T cell receptor beta chain sequence, with context. The sample is drawn from a study of blood T cell repertoires in COVID-19. Study details: Acute and convalescent COVID-19 samples came from the United States, Italy and Spain. T cells, B-cell-depleted T cells, or PBMCs supplied cDNA or gDNA.

Methods used by the authors: Counts of nucleated cells, estimated from reference gene primer amplification, were obtained. Profiled with immunoSEQ multiplex PCR; TCRdb holds only in-frame clones, not every one. That table furnishes V, J and clone size, whereas the DNA furnished D and trimming. The table includes around 250,000 clones, about 86% detected once. The CDR3 is 14 residues long. The ends were cut back, 1 base at V and 1 base at J, with 8 bases in the middle. Germline V gene lookup returns CDR1 LGHDT and CDR2 YNNKEL (reference sequence). Sequencing was performed on peripheral blood. This chain links TRBV3-1 (or the pseudogene TRBV3-2) with TRBJ2-7; D remains ambiguous. This TCR derives from a man aged 40-49 years with active or convalescent COVID-19. The CDR3 DNA reads TGTGCCAGCAGCCAAGGTGGGCAATCCTACGAGCAGTACTTC. Translated, it gives CASSQGGQSYEQYF.